These T cell receptor beta chains were read from a single sample in a study of PD-1 blockade in classical Hodgkin lymphoma. Using immunoSEQ multiplex PCR, the repertoire was profiled, and TCRdb retains in-frame clones only, with some absent. The data show around 66,000 clones, 70% to 75% seen once. Sequenced here: peripheral blood mononuclear cells (PBMCs), sampled before the second cycle of nivolumab. The receptors here all came from a human donor with classical Hodgkin lymphoma. The CDR3 runs from the conserved cysteine through the conserved F or W. Each record gives: V gene, CDR3 length, D gene, J gene, clone size, CDR3 protein, CDR3 DNA. D genes are given only for firm matches. Size is stated for part of the rows, as once, few or many counts, or as a class when the clone is expanded.

V: TRBV19; length: 15; D: TRBD1; J: TRBJ2-2; size: NA; CDR3: CASSRTGANTGELFF; DNA: TGTGCCAGTTCTCGGACAGGGGCGAACACCGGGGAGCTGTTTTTT
V: TRBV2; length: 14; D: TRBD2; J: TRBJ2-7; size: NA; CDR3: CASTPGLASHEQYF; DNA: TGTGCCAGCACCCCGGGACTAGCTTCCCACGAGCAGTACTTC
V: TRBV2; length: 14; D: NA; J: TRBJ2-7; size: NA; CDR3: CASSQGQNWGEQYF; DNA: TGTGCCAGCAGCCAAGGACAGAACTGGGGCGAGCAGTACTTC
V: TRBV7-3; length: 14; D: NA; J: TRBJ2-5; size: once; CDR3: CASSQGGKQETQYF; DNA: TGTGCCAGCAGCCAGGGGGGGAAGCAAGAGACCCAGTACTTC
V: TRBV23-1; length: 14; D: NA; J: TRBJ1-4; size: NA; CDR3: CASSHRFRGEKLFF; DNA: TGCGCCAGCAGTCATCGATTCAGGGGTGAAAAACTGTTTTTT
V: TRBV4-2; length: 15; D: NA; J: TRBJ1-2; size: NA; CDR3: CASSLQGGSDYGYTF; DNA: TGTGCCAGCAGCCTCCAGGGTGGGTCGGACTATGGCTACACCTTC
V: TRBV19; length: 13; D: NA; J: TRBJ2-7; size: NA; CDR3: CASSTGTRGEQYF; DNA: TGTGCCAGTAGTACTGGGACAAGAGGCGAGCAGTACTTC
V: TRBV10-2; length: 11; D: NA; J: TRBJ2-1; size: NA; CDR3: CASGTHNEQFF; DNA: TGCGCCAGCGGGACACACAATGAGCAGTTCTTC
V: TRBV6-5; length: 14; D: TRBD1; J: TRBJ1-2; size: NA; CDR3: CASSRTGGSDGYTF; DNA: TGTGCCAGCAGTAGGACAGGGGGAAGTGATGGCTACACCTTC
V: TRBV2; length: 17; D: TRBD1; J: TRBJ1-4; size: few; CDR3: CASSEGTGVFFVEKLFF; DNA: TGTGCCAGCAGTGAAGGTACAGGGGTATTTTTTGTTGAAAAACTGTTTTTT
V: TRBV6-1; length: 11; D: NA; J: TRBJ2-7; size: few; CDR3: CASPQMGEQYF; DNA: TGTGCCAGCCCTCAAATGGGCGAGCAGTACTTC
V: TRBV9; length: 13; D: NA; J: TRBJ2-7; size: NA; CDR3: CASSVDSSYEQYF; DNA: TGTGCCAGCAGCGTGGACAGCTCCTACGAGCAGTACTTC
V: TRBV5-1; length: 15; D: NA; J: TRBJ1-3; size: NA; CDR3: CASSPGASSGNTIYF; DNA: TGCGCCAGCAGCCCGGGGGCCAGCTCTGGAAACACCATATATTTT
V: TRBV29-1; length: 14; D: NA; J: TRBJ2-2; size: NA; CDR3: CSVVVGTNTGELFF; DNA: TGCAGCGTTGTAGTGGGTACGAACACCGGGGAGCTGTTTTTT
V: TRBV5-1; length: 16; D: TRBD1; J: TRBJ1-4; size: NA; CDR3: CASSFTGQGALEKLFF; DNA: TGCGCCAGCAGCTTCACCGGACAGGGGGCACTTGAAAAACTGTTTTTT
V: TRBV6-6; length: 15; D: NA; J: TRBJ1-6; size: NA; CDR3: CASSYSINGDSPLHF; DNA: TGTGCCAGCAGTTACTCGATCAATGGAGACTCACCCCTCCACTTT
V: TRBV7-2; length: 15; D: NA; J: TRBJ1-2; size: many; CDR3: CASSLGQGFRYGYTF; DNA: TGTGCCAGCAGCTTAGGCCAGGGATTTAGGTATGGCTACACCTTC
V: TRBV5-1; length: 13; D: NA; J: TRBJ2-2; size: NA; CDR3: CASSLRETGELFF; DNA: TGCGCCAGCAGCTTGCGGGAAACCGGGGAGCTGTTTTTT
V: TRBV12-5; length: 14; D: TRBD1; J: TRBJ1-1; size: NA; CDR3: CASGLEGALTEAFF; DNA: TGTGCTAGTGGTTTAGAGGGGGCCCTCACTGAAGCTTTCTTT
V: TRBV1; length: 12; D: NA; J: TRBJ1-2; size: NA; CDR3: CTSRAGNRGYTF; DNA: TGCACCAGCAGGGCAGGGAATCGTGGCTACACCTTC
V: TRBV19; length: 13; D: NA; J: TRBJ2-7; size: NA; CDR3: CASSAARAYEQYF; DNA: TGTGCCAGTAGTGCGGCCAGGGCCTACGAGCAGTACTTC
V: TRBV11-3; length: 18; D: TRBD1; J: TRBJ2-5; size: NA; CDR3: CASSLAPPSTGPGETQYF; DNA: TGTGCCAGCAGCTTAGCCCCCCCATCGACAGGGCCGGGGGAGACCCAGTACTTC
V: TRBV6-4; length: 15; D: TRBD2; J: TRBJ2-1; size: NA; CDR3: CASSPIAGDYNEQFF; DNA: TGTGCCAGCAGTCCCATAGCGGGGGACTACAATGAGCAGTTCTTC
V: TRBV30; length: 14; D: TRBD1; J: TRBJ2-7; size: NA; CDR3: CAWSAGQGWVEQYF; DNA: TGTGCCTGGAGCGCTGGACAGGGTTGGGTCGAGCAGTACTTC
V: TRBV2; length: 14; D: NA; J: TRBJ1-2; size: once; CDR3: CASSEKVRVDGYTF; DNA: TGTGCCAGCAGTGAAAAAGTCAGGGTGGACGGCTACACCTTC
V: TRBV9; length: 15; D: NA; J: TRBJ1-6; size: NA; CDR3: CASSPTEVVNSPLHF; DNA: TGTGCCAGCAGCCCTACAGAGGTAGTTAATTCACCCCTCCACTTT